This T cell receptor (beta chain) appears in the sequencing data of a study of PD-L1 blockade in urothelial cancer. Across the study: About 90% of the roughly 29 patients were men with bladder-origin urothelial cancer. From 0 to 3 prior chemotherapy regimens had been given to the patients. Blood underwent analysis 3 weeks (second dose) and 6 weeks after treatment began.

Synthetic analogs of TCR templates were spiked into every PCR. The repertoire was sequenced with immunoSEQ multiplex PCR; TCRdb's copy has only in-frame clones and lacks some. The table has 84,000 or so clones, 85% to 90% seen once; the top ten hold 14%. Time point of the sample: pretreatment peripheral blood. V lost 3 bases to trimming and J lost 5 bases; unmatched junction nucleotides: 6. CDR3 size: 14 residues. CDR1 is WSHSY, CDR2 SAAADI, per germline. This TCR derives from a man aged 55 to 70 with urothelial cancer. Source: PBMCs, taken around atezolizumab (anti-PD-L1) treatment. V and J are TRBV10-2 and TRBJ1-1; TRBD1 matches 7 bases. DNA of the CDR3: TGCGCCAGCAGTGAACAGGGGATGGTGACTGAAGCTTTCTTT. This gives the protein CASSEQGMVTEAFF.